The 28 T cell receptor beta chains given below trace back to one sample, sequenced in a study of T-cell reconstitution after alpha-beta-depleted transplantation in children. During its preparation, the TCRbeta library received unique molecular identifiers. A single record per CDR3 protein comes from TCRdb applying MiXCR to the PCR reads. The sample includes a few hundred thousand distinct CDR3 sequences, around 16% of them seen just once. The specimen was PBMCs from the stem cell graft donor, collected from the stem cell graft. These receptor sequences come from a human donor who donated a stem cell graft to a child with acute lymphoblastic leukemia.

This clonotype has a handful of counts. This rearrangement joins TRBV11-2 to TRBJ2-1; D call uncertain. The CDR3 sequence is 14 residues long. The germline gives CDR1 SGHAT, CDR2 FQNNGV. Trimming removed 5 bases from V and 7 bases from J, with 15 bases in between. The CDR3 sequence: CASSPFERRNEQFF. In DNA, the CDR3 is TGTGCCAGCAGCCCCTTTGAGCGCAGGAATGAGCAGTTCTTC.

The J gene is TRBJ1-1, the V gene TRBV18, with D possibly being TRBD1 (5 bases). The CDR3 totals 16 residues. Looked up from germline, CDR1 is KGHSH and CDR2 is LQKENI. V lost 0 bases and J 0 bases, leaving 11 bases between the germline ends. The CDR3 bases are TGTGCCAGCTCACCACCGGAGGGGAGGGTGAACACTGAAGCTTTCTTT. This sequence encodes CASSPPEGRVNTEAFF.

This clonotype was seen a few times. The V and J genes are TRBV10-2 and TRBJ1-5; 7 bases align to TRBD1. Per germline, CDR1 WSHSY and CDR2 SAAADI. V dropped 3 bases and J dropped 3; count of bases not matched to a gene: 5. The CDR3 covers 15 residues. CDR3 sequence reads: CASSERDSLNQPQHF. In DNA, the CDR3 is TGCGCCAGCAGTGAAAGGGACAGCCTCAATCAGCCCCAGCATTTT.

There are a few counts of this clonotype. This rearrangement joins TRBV5-5 to TRBJ1-2; 8 nucleotides align to TRBD1. The germline V gene encodes CDR1 SGHKS and CDR2 YYEKEE (reference sequence). J gave up 3 bases and V 2 bases, and 6 bases lay outside the gene matches. The CDR3 extends over 15 amino acids. CDR3 DNA: TGTGCCAGCAGCTTCTTCGGACAGGGCGACTATGGCTACACCTTC. Translated, it gives CASSFFGQGDYGYTF.

This clonotype has ten or more counts. The chain has TRBV10-2 and TRBJ1-3, with unresolved D. The CDR3 has 11 residues. V lost 9 bases, J lost 0 bases, and 3 bases lay in between. Germline values: CDR1 WSHSY, CDR2 SAAADI. The CDR3 coding sequence is TGCGCCAGTCTCTCTGGAAACACCATATATTTT. Amino acids: CASLSGNTIYF.

This clonotype occurred a few times. The V call is TRBV7-9, the J call TRBJ1-2, with 8 nucleotides matching TRBD1. The CDR3 is made up of 14 amino acids. The V gene's germline CDR1 is SEHNR and CDR2 FQNEAQ (reference sequence). V lost 4 bases, J lost 4 bases, and 5 bases stayed unmatched. This CDR3 is CASSSTGTGYGYTF. CDR3 in DNA: TGTGCCAGCAGCTCGACCGGGACAGGCTATGGCTACACCTTC. Full variable domain (outside the CDR3, taken from reference TRBV7-9 and TRBJ1-2): DTGVSQNPRHKITKRGQNVTFRCDPISEHNRLYWYRQTLGQGPEFLTYFQNEAQLEKSRLLSDRFSAERPKGSFSTLEIQRTEQGDSAMYLCASSSTGTGYGYTFGSGTRLTVV.

There are a few counts of this clonotype. The genes are TRBV11-2 and TRBJ1-1; D ambiguous. The V gene's germline CDR1 is SGHAT and CDR2 FQNNGV. V dropped 5 bases and J dropped 1 base, with 20 bases sitting between them. This CDR3 comprises 17 residues. CDR3 loop: CASSPFGAKRRNTEAFF. The CDR3, as DNA: TGTGCCAGCAGCCCCTTCGGTGCAAAACGGAGGAACACTGAAGCTTTCTTT.

This clonotype was picked up a small number of times. This chain joins TRBV7-9 and TRBJ2-1; no firm D call. The CDR3 is 16 amino acids. The V gene's germline CDR1 is SEHNR and CDR2 FQNEAQ (reference sequence). V lost 0 bases, J lost 2 bases, and 11 bases lay in between. CDR3 bases: TGTGCCAGCAGCTTAGCGGCGGTTGAGGCCTACAATGAGCAGTTCTTC. This gives the protein CASSLAAVEAYNEQFF.

This clonotype was seen a handful of times. The chain is built from TRBV5-5 and TRBJ1-1; TRBD1 might be the D (5 bases). V lost 2 bases, J lost 4 bases, and 15 bases lay in between. The CDR3 spans 15 residues. Per germline, CDR1 SGHKS and CDR2 YYEKEE (reference sequence). Here the CDR3 DNA reads TGTGCCAGCAGCTTTTCCGGGGCGGTGATCACTGAAGCTTTCTTT. Translating it yields CASSFSGAVITEAFF.

This clonotype was detected many times. The rearrangement links TRBV5-1 to TRBJ2-2, with D unresolved. The CDR3 has 12 residues. Germline V gives CDR1 SGHRS, CDR2 YFSETQ. The germline V and J ends were trimmed by 2 bases and 3 bases, with 2 bases remaining between them. CDR3 amino acids: CASSLDTGELFF. In DNA form, the CDR3 reads TGCGCCAGCAGCTTAGACACCGGGGAGCTGTTTTTT.

CDR3: CSVVLAQSYEQYF. The CDR3 nucleotides are TGCAGCGTTGTACTAGCGCAGTCCTACGAGCAGTACTTC. The chain employs TRBV29-1 and TRBJ2-7, with 7 bases matching TRBD2. The V gene end was trimmed by 4 bases and the J gene end by 1 base; junction bases not matched to a gene: 4. CDR1 and CDR2 from the germline V gene are SQVTM and ANQGSEA. CDR3 length: 13 amino acids.

This clonotype turned up a few times. The germline gene is not matched at one end of the junction; a read error may be the cause. This chain links TRBV12-3 or TRBV12-4 with TRBJ1-1; TRBD1 is a possible D gene (5 bases). The CDR3 sequence is 14 residues long. The CDR3: CASSLLKGNSEAFF. DNA of the CDR3: TGTGCCAGCAGTTTGCTTAAGGGGAACTCTGAAGCTTTCTTT.

This chain joins TRBV2 and TRBJ2-2; unclear D gene. Trimming stripped 11 bases from V and 1 base from J, with 8 bases between. Per germline, CDR1 SNHLY and CDR2 FYNNEI. The CDR3 covers 12 residues. The CDR3 DNA reads as TGTGCCCGGGCAGGGAACACCGGGGAGCTGTTTTTT. It specifies CARAGNTGELFF. Filled out from reference TRBV2 and TRBJ2-2, the complete variable domain reads EPEVTQTPSHQVTQMGQEVILRCVPISNHLYFYWYRQILGQKVEFLVSFYNNEISEKSEIFDDQFSVERPDGSNFTLKIRSTKLEDSAMYFCARAGNTGELFFGEGSRLTVL.

This chain joins TRBV19 and TRBJ1-5; D gene unclear. CDR3 length: 15 amino acids. V was trimmed by 6 bases and J by 5 bases, leaving 17 bases between them. CDR1 and CDR2 (germline): LNHDA, SQIVND (reference sequence). The CDR3 here is CASSPRDTAYQPQHF. The CDR3 nucleotides read TGTGCCAGTAGCCCCCGGGATACAGCTTATCAGCCCCAGCATTTT.

There are a few counts of this clonotype. The chain recombines TRBV5-1 with TRBJ2-5; D is perhaps TRBD2 (5 bases). V lost 2 bases and J lost 4, with 15 bases in between. Germline CDR1 is SGHRS and CDR2 is YFSETQ. CDR3 size: 15 residues. The CDR3 DNA follows: TGCGCCAGCAGCTTCGGGGATGCTATCGGAGAGACCCAGTACTTC. This encodes CASSFGDAIGETQYF.

The V call is TRBV18, the J call TRBJ2-1; 7 nucleotides agree with TRBD1. Losses at the gene ends were 4 bases for V and 7 bases for J; bases not matched to a gene: 16. This CDR3 region has 17 residues. CDR1 and CDR2 (germline): KGHSH, LQKENI. CDR3 sequence: CASSLSYRGRRQNEQFF. The CDR3 region has the DNA TGTGCCAGCTCACTATCTTACAGGGGCCGTCGTCAGAATGAGCAGTTCTTC.

The chain joins TRBV6-5 to TRBJ1-2; D gene ambiguous. V was shortened by 3 bases and J by 4 bases, with 9 bases between the two germline ends. From germline, CDR1 is MNHEY and CDR2 SVGAGI. The length of the CDR3 is 13 residues. The CDR3 DNA sequence: TGTGCCAGCAGTTATGGCCGAGCCTATGGCTACACCTTC. Protein product: CASSYGRAYGYTF.

This clonotype has just a few counts. This chain joins TRBV2 and TRBJ1-6; 8 bases match TRBD1. Germline V gene data show CDR1 as SNHLY and CDR2 as FYNNEI. The CDR3 consists of 13 residues. The V and J ends lost 7 bases and 9 bases, in that order; junction bases with no gene match: 5. CDR3 in DNA: TGTGCCAGCACCCCGACAGGGGCTTCACCCCTCCACTTT. Translation: CASTPTGASPLHF.

This clonotype was found a few times. The chain links TRBV12-3 or TRBV12-4 to TRBJ2-2; D gene uncertain. The CDR3 is 13 amino acids. Trimming pared 5 bases from V and 6 bases from J, leaving 10 bases between. This chain's CDR3 is CASSPFTAGELFF. The CDR3 region has the DNA TGTGCCAGCAGTCCCTTTACCGCCGGGGAGCTGTTTTTT.

The chain recombines TRBV5-1 with TRBJ1-1, with D uncertain. The CDR3 consists of 13 residues. V lost 4 bases and J 7 bases, leaving 14 bases between the germline ends. Germline V CDR1 and CDR2: SGHRS, YFSETQ. The CDR3 protein is CASSLSIGNEAFF. Here the CDR3 DNA reads TGCGCCAGCAGCCTATCGATAGGGAATGAAGCTTTCTTT.

This clonotype was observed a few times. V gene TRBV5-1 combines with J gene TRBJ1-2; D is undetermined. V was clipped by 3 bases and J by 8 bases, with 23 bases between them. This CDR3 has 16 residues. CDR1 SGHRS and CDR2 YFSETQ come from the germline V gene. The CDR3 region has the DNA TGCGCCAGCAGCTCCCGGGCCCTTAGTGCAGCGGAGGGCTACACCTTC. Translation gives CASSSRALSAAEGYTF.

V gene TRBV15 combines with J gene TRBJ1-1, with 7 bases identical to TRBD1. Trimming at V came to 8 bases and at J to 5 bases, leaving 8 bases not matched to a gene. This CDR3 has 13 residues. The germline V gene encodes CDR1 LNHNV and CDR2 YYDKDF (reference sequence). CDR3 protein: CATGDRVRTEAFF. CDR3 in DNA: TGTGCCACCGGAGACAGGGTTAGGACTGAAGCTTTCTTT.

This clonotype was seen a few times. J is TRBJ2-1 and V is TRBV9, with 9 bases lining up with TRBD2. The CDR3 runs to 15 residues. With V trimmed by 0 bases and J by 2 bases, 0 bases remained unmatched. Looked up from germline, CDR1 is SGDLS and CDR2 is YYNGEE. The CDR3 nucleotides are TGTGCCAGCAGCGTAGCTAGCGGGACCTACAATGAGCAGTTCTTC. Protein sequence: CASSVASGTYNEQFF. The variable domain in full, with the rest retrieved from reference TRBV9 and TRBJ2-1, is DSGVTQTPKHLITATGQRVTLRCSPRSGDLSVYWYQQSLDQGLQFLIQYYNGEERAKGNILERFSAQQFPDLHSELNLSSLELGDSALYFCASSVASGTYNEQFFGPGTRLTVL.

This rearrangement joins TRBV7-9 to TRBJ2-5; D possibly corresponds to TRBD1 (6 bases). Germline loops: CDR1 SEHNR, CDR2 FQNEAQ (reference sequence). The CDR3 spans 15 residues. Trimming cost V 5 bases and J 0 bases, with 13 bases left between them. The CDR3 nucleotides read TGTGCCAGCAGCGCGACCGGGACATACCAAGAGACCCAGTACTTC. It translates to CASSATGTYQETQYF.

V usage is TRBV29-1 and J usage is TRBJ2-7; D ambiguous. This CDR3 contains 14 residues. Trimming stripped 0 bases from V and 1 base from J, with 10 bases between. Germline-derived CDR1 and CDR2 are SQVTM and ANQGSEA. The CDR3 is CSVEDGPGSYEQYF. For the CDR3, the DNA is TGCAGCGTTGAAGATGGCCCTGGATCCTACGAGCAGTACTTC.

The CDR3 nucleotides read TGTGCCAGCAGTCACGATTGGGCCGGGGAGCTGTTTTTT. It codes for CASSHDWAGELFF. The chain is built from TRBV6-6 and TRBJ2-2; D is unresolved. Trimming took 5 bases from V and 6 from J, leaving 10 bases between them. This CDR3 is built from 13 residues. Germline V gene lookup returns CDR1 MNHNY and CDR2 SVGAGI (reference sequence).

Concerning this clonotype: A read error may account for a junction end that differs from germline. This chain uses TRBV4-1 with TRBJ1-5, with no clear D. CDR1 and CDR2 from the germline V gene are MGHRA and YSYEKL. The CDR3 loop spans 17 amino acids. The CDR3 region is CASSQEWGGPSNPPQHF. Written as DNA, the CDR3 is TGCGCCAGCAGCCAAGAATGGGGAGGACCTAGCAATCCGCCCCAGCATTTT.

This clonotype was detected a few times. The chain recombines TRBV30 with TRBJ2-7, with TRBD2 as a possible D gene (7 bases). V was trimmed by 3 bases and J by 3 bases, leaving 12 bases between them. Germline CDR1 reads GTSNPN; CDR2 reads SVGIG (reference sequence). CDR3 size: 13 residues. CDR3 DNA: TGTGCCTGGAGAGGGGGGGCGTACTACGAGCAGTACTTC. Protein: CAWRGGAYYEQYF.